A single sample gave rise to the 29 T cell receptor beta chains below, sequenced in a study of blood T cell repertoires in COVID-19. Clones were sequenced by immunoSEQ multiplex PCR, and TCRdb holds only the in-frame ones, with some missing. Of 270,000 or so clones in the sample, roughly nine tenths were seen once. The sequenced sample consisted of peripheral blood. Every receptor here comes from a woman aged 35 to 49 who had recovered from COVID-19.

The CDR3 region has the DNA TGTGCCAGCAGTGAACTAGGGGATGAAAAACTGTTTTTT. Translated, it gives CASSELGDEKLFF. The chain joins TRBV6-1 to TRBJ1-4, with a possible D match to TRBD1 (5 bases). From germline, CDR1 is MNHNS and CDR2 SASEGT. The CDR3 has 13 amino acids. V was cut by 2 bases and J by 6 bases, with 7 bases left in between.

The J gene is TRBJ1-1, the V gene TRBV7-9; a weak D match, TRBD1 (6 bases). Germline CDR1 is SEHNR and CDR2 is FQNEAQ (reference sequence). CDR3 length: 14 amino acids. V lost 3 bases and J 3 bases, leaving 11 bases between the germline ends. The CDR3 spells CASSFGSGDTEAFF. CDR3 sequence (DNA): TGTGCCAGCAGCTTCGGATCAGGGGACACTGAAGCTTTCTTT.

V is TRBV5-4 and J is TRBJ2-5; TRBD2 aligns across 7 bases. CDR1 and CDR2 (germline): SGHNT, YYREEE (reference sequence). With V trimmed by 4 bases and J by 1 base, 7 bases remained unmatched. The CDR3 runs 15 residues. The DNA of the CDR3 is TGTGCCAGCAGCCCCGGGGGAGGGGCCCAAGAGACCCAGTACTTC. Encoded protein: CASSPGGGAQETQYF.

The genes are TRBV9 and TRBJ1-6; D is possibly TRBD1 (5 bases). Per the germline V gene, CDR1 is SGDLS and CDR2 is YYNGEE. The CDR3 sequence is 16 residues long. The V and J ends lost 0 bases and 8 bases respectively, with 15 bases between them. CDR3 region: CASSVAPGHGDSPLHF. The CDR3 nucleotides read TGTGCCAGCAGCGTAGCCCCCGGACATGGGGATTCACCCCTCCACTTT.

The chain couples TRBV28 to TRBJ2-7, with D perhaps matching TRBD2 (8 bases). V was pared by 2 bases and J by 3 bases, with 14 bases between. Per the germline V gene, CDR1 is MDHEN and CDR2 is SYDVKM. CDR3 size: 15 residues. CDR3 DNA sequence: TGTGCCAGCAGTTTACGGGACAGCGGGAGCTACGAGCAGTACTTC. This sequence encodes CASSLRDSGSYEQYF.

V usage is TRBV6-6 and J usage is TRBJ2-7; D is uncertain. The CDR3 spans 12 residues. In germline, CDR1 is MNHNY, CDR2 SVGAGI (reference sequence). Trimming removed 6 bases from V and 2 bases from J, with 8 bases in between. CDR3 bases: TGTGCCAGCAGGGAGATTCCCTACGAGCAGTACTTC. This translates into CASREIPYEQYF.

The rearrangement uses TRBV30 and TRBJ1-1; 10 positions agree with TRBD1. There are 15 residues in the CDR3. Germline CDR1 and CDR2: GTSNPN and SVGIG (reference sequence). Trimming cost V 4 bases and J 5 bases; bases outside gene matches: 10. DNA for the CDR3: TGTGCCTGGACACCCCGGGACAGGGGAAAAACTGAAGCTTTCTTT. The encoded protein is CAWTPRDRGKTEAFF.

The chain joins TRBV28 to TRBJ2-7; 13 positions agree with TRBD2. The V gene's germline CDR1 is MDHEN and CDR2 SYDVKM. The trim removed 5 bases at V and 1 base at J, leaving 11 bases unmatched. The CDR3 loop spans 18 amino acids. The DNA of the CDR3 is TGTGCCAGCAGTCCCCCACGACTAGCGGGAGGAAAATCCTACGAGCAGTACTTC. It codes for CASSPPRLAGGKSYEQYF.

The chain employs TRBV11-2 and TRBJ1-1, with a weak D call TRBD1 (5 bases). The CDR3 has 13 amino acids. The V end was cut by 5 bases, the J end by 5 bases, with 12 bases between. Germline V gene sequence: CDR1 SGHAT, CDR2 FQNNGV. CDR3 nucleotides: TGTGCCAGCAGCGCCTCAGGGATTACTGAAGCTTTCTTT. Protein: CASSASGITEAFF.

The V call is TRBV29-1, the J call TRBJ2-5; D uncertain. The CDR3 extends over 12 amino acids. Germline CDR1 and CDR2: SQVTM and ANQGSEA. Trimming stripped 4 bases from V and 3 bases from J, with 9 bases between. CDR3 DNA: TGCAGCGTTGTGGCATATGAAGAGACCCAGTACTTC. It encodes CSVVAYEETQYF.

The chain links TRBV7-6 to TRBJ1-6; the D gene is possibly TRBD1 (5 bases). The CDR3 runs 15 residues. The V gene lost 6 bases and the J gene lost 8 bases, with 17 bases spanning the gap. The V gene's germline CDR1 is SGHVS and CDR2 FNYEAQ. CDR3 loop: CASSLTVRVDSPLHF. The CDR3 DNA reads TGTGCCAGCAGTCTGACGGTCAGGGTGGATTCACCCCTCCACTTT.

The CDR3 DNA sequence: TGTGCCAGTAGTATGAGCGGGAGGGCGGGTGAGCAGTTCTTC. Encoded protein: CASSMSGRAGEQFF. The chain employs TRBV19 and TRBJ2-1; the match to TRBD2 covers 10 bases. This CDR3 contains 14 residues. Germline CDR1 and CDR2: LNHDA and SQIVND (reference sequence). Trimming cost V 3 bases and J 9 bases; bases outside gene matches: 5.

CDR3 bases: TGCGCCAGCAGCGGAGGGGCGGGAGGTTGGGGCAATGAGCAGTTCTTC. Translated, it gives CASSGGAGGWGNEQFF. This chain connects TRBV5-1 to TRBJ2-1; 8 bases are a match to TRBD2. The germline V gene has CDR1 SGHRS and CDR2 YFSETQ. The CDR3 totals 16 residues. Trimming removed 4 bases from V and 6 bases from J; junction bases left unmatched: 12.

The genes are TRBV11-2 and TRBJ2-5; a possible D gene is TRBD2 (6 bases). The germline V gene has CDR1 SGHAT and CDR2 FQNNGV. The CDR3 consists of 17 residues. The germline V and J ends were trimmed by 1 base and 5 bases, with 20 bases remaining between them. CDR3 amino acids: CASSLGGGGVGGETQYF. The CDR3 bases are TGTGCCAGCAGCTTAGGCGGCGGCGGAGTAGGAGGGGAGACCCAGTACTTC.

This clone showed up just once. The chain joins TRBV7-9 to TRBJ2-7; 7 bases map to TRBD1. The J segment lost 2 bases and the V segment lost 2 bases, leaving 6 bases of the junction unmatched. CDR1 is SEHNR and CDR2 is FQNEAQ in the germline V gene (reference sequence). The CDR3 loop spans 15 amino acids. The chain's CDR3 is CASSLSQGSTYEQYF. For the CDR3, the DNA is TGTGCCAGCAGCTTATCACAGGGGAGCACCTACGAGCAGTACTTC.

This clone came up once. CDR3 bases: TGTGCCAGCAGACTAGAAAACACCGGGGAGCTGTTTTTT. It translates to CASRLENTGELFF. The J gene is TRBJ2-2, the V gene TRBV27, with a tentative D call TRBD2 (5 bases). The germline V and J ends were trimmed by 6 bases and 2 bases, with 7 bases remaining between them. The CDR3 is 13 residues long. Germline V gene sequence: CDR1 MNHEY, CDR2 SMNVEV (reference sequence).

A word on this clone: Distinct nucleotide sequences in the sample also encode this CDR3. The chain is built from TRBV18 and TRBJ2-7; 10 bases align to TRBD1. V trimming: 3 bases; J trimming: 0 bases; junction bases outside the gene matches: 2. In germline, CDR1 is KGHSH, CDR2 LQKENI. The CDR3 covers 15 residues. CDR3 region: CASSPGQGVSYEQYF. Written as DNA, the CDR3 is TGTGCCAGCTCACCCGGACAGGGGGTCTCCTACGAGCAGTACTTC.

The gene calls are TRBV19 and TRBJ2-3; D is perhaps TRBD1 (5 bases). The germline gives CDR1 LNHDA, CDR2 SQIVND (reference sequence). With 3 bases removed from V and 1 base from J, the gap between germline ends came to 8 bases. The CDR3 length is 14 residues. The DNA of the CDR3 is TGTGCCAGTAGTATTTCGACAGGCACAGATACGCAGTATTTT. It yields the protein CASSISTGTDTQYF.

This clone was picked up one time. The gene calls are TRBV18 and TRBJ1-3; possible D gene TRBD1, 5 bases. Deletions cut 2 bases from V and 0 bases from J, with 8 bases between. In germline, CDR1 is KGHSH, CDR2 LQKENI. The CDR3 length is 15 residues. CDR3: CASSPIDSSGNTIYF. The CDR3 coding sequence is TGTGCCAGCTCACCAATAGACAGCTCTGGAAACACCATATATTTT.

The gene calls are TRBV5-1 and TRBJ1-1; 7 bases align to TRBD1. The CDR3 is made up of 14 amino acids. The germline V gene has CDR1 SGHRS and CDR2 YFSETQ. V lost 0 bases, J lost 4 bases, and 3 bases stayed unmatched. The CDR3 DNA reads as TGCGCCAGCAGCTTGGACAGGGGTGGCACTGAAGCTTTCTTT. This encodes CASSLDRGGTEAFF. Together with reference TRBV5-1 and TRBJ1-1, the CDR3 gives the full variable domain: KAGVTQTPRYLIKTRGQQVTLSCSPISGHRSVSWYQQTPGQGLQFLFEYFSETQRNKGNFPGRFSGRQFSNSRSEMNVSTLELGDSALYLCASSLDRGGTEAFFGQGTRLTVV.

V is TRBV19 and J is TRBJ2-1; 10 positions match TRBD2. V trimming: 5 bases; J trimming: 5 bases; junction bases outside the gene matches: 6. There are 15 residues in the CDR3. The germline V gene has CDR1 LNHDA and CDR2 SQIVND (reference sequence). The CDR3 loop is CASSVRAGGDNEQFF. The CDR3 bases are TGTGCCAGTAGTGTACGAGCGGGAGGGGACAATGAGCAGTTCTTC.

As concerns this clone: Other DNA sequences in the same sample also yield this CDR3. The rearrangement uses TRBV3-1 (or the pseudogene TRBV3-2) and TRBJ1-5, with unresolved D. The V and J ends lost 3 bases and 7 bases respectively, with 13 bases between them. CDR3 length: 14 residues. Per germline, CDR1 LGHDT and CDR2 YNNKEL (reference sequence). The CDR3 region is CASSQGGGGQPQHF. In nucleotides, the CDR3 is TGTGCCAGCAGCCAGGGCGGAGGAGGACAGCCCCAGCATTTT.

The chain links TRBV23-1 to TRBJ1-3; D is ambiguous. TRBV23-1 is assigned to the ORF class and has an uncertain function. Trimming took 2 bases from V and 1 from J, leaving 9 bases between them. The CDR3 contains 15 residues. The CDR3 protein is CASSQASGSGNTIYF. The CDR3 DNA sequence: TGCGCCAGCAGTCAAGCGAGCGGTTCTGGAAACACCATATATTTT.

The rearrangement joins TRBV12-3 or TRBV12-4 to TRBJ2-5; perhaps TRBD2 as D (6 bases). Trimming pared 3 bases from V and 4 bases from J, leaving 9 bases between. The length of the CDR3 is 13 residues. The CDR3 DNA sequence: TGTGCCAGCAGTTTTGGACTATTAGAGACCCAGTACTTC. Its protein product is CASSFGLLETQYF.

In DNA form, the CDR3 reads TGTGCCAGTAGTATACACGGGGAGACCCAGTACTTC. Amino acid sequence: CASSIHGETQYF. V gene TRBV19 combines with J gene TRBJ2-5; D ambiguous. Trimming cost V 2 bases and J 5 bases, with 6 bases left between them. This CDR3 comprises 12 residues. CDR1 and CDR2 (germline): LNHDA, SQIVND (reference sequence). The full variable domain, with the rest looked up from reference TRBV19 and TRBJ2-5, is DGGITQSPKYLFRKEGQNVTLSCEQNLNHDAMYWYRQDPGQGLRLIYYSQIVNDFQKGDIAEGYSVSREKKESFPLTVTSAQKNPTAFYLCASSIHGETQYFGPGTRLLVL.

About this clone itself: Germline is not matched at one junction end, which may reflect a read error. The chain uses TRBV7-7 and TRBJ2-5, with 9 bases lining up with TRBD2. Germline assignment: CDR1 SSHAT and CDR2 FNYEAQ (reference sequence). This CDR3 is 15 amino acids long. CDR3 sequence (DNA): TGTGCTAGCAGCCCCCAGGGACTAGCACAAGAGACCCAGTACTTC. Translated: CASSPQGLAQETQYF.

This clone was seen just once. The chain employs TRBV7-6 and TRBJ2-6, with TRBD2 as a possible D gene (6 bases). The ends were cut back, 1 base at V and 4 bases at J, with 17 bases in the middle. The germline V gene encodes CDR1 SGHVS and CDR2 FNYEAQ. The CDR3 runs 18 residues. The CDR3 sequence: CASSLVEGWAMGANVLTF. The CDR3 DNA reads TGTGCCAGCAGCTTAGTGGAGGGGTGGGCGATGGGGGCCAACGTCCTGACTTTC. The variable domain in full, completed from reference TRBV7-6 and TRBJ2-6, reads GAGVSQSPRYKVTKRGQDVALRCDPISGHVSLYWYRQALGQGPEFLTYFNYEAQQDKSGLPNDRFSAERPEGSISTLTIQRTEQRDSAMYRCASSLVEGWAMGANVLTFGAGSRLTVL.

J is TRBJ1-5 and V is TRBV28, with TRBD1 as a possible D gene (5 bases). Trimming removed 2 bases from V and 1 base from J, with 9 bases in between. Germline CDR1 is MDHEN and CDR2 is SYDVKM. This CDR3 is 15 amino acids long. The chain's CDR3 is CASSLGQGSNQPQHF. The CDR3 bases are TGTGCCAGCAGTTTAGGGCAGGGAAGCAATCAGCCCCAGCATTTT.

The chain links TRBV5-1 to TRBJ2-5, with TRBD2 matching over 8 bases. Trimming took 5 bases from V and 5 from J; bases not matched to a gene: 8. This CDR3 has 14 amino acids. Germline V lookup: CDR1 SGHRS, CDR2 YFSETQ. The CDR3: CASRSGLAAETQYF. In DNA form, the CDR3 reads TGCGCCAGCAGGTCCGGACTAGCTGCGGAGACCCAGTACTTC.